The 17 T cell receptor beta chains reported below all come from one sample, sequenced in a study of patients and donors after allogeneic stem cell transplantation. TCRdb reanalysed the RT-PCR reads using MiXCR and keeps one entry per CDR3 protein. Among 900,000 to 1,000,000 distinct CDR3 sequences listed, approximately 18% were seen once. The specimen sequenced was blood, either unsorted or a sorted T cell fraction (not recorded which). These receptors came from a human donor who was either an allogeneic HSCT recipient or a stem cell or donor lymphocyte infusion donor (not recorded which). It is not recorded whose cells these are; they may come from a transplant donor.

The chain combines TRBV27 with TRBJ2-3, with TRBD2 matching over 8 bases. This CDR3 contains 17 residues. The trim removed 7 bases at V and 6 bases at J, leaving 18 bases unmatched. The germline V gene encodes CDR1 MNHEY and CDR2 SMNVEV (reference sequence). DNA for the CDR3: TGTGCCAGCACCCACCTCCGGGGGGGGCGCCCCACGGATACGCAGTATTTT. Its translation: CASTHLRGGRPTDTQYF.

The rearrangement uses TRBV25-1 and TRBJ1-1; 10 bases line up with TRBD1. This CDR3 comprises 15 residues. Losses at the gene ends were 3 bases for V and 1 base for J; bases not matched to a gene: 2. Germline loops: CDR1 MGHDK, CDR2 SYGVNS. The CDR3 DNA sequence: TGTGCCAGCAGTGAGACAGGGGGCCGGAACACTGAAGCTTTCTTT. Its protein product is CASSETGGRNTEAFF.

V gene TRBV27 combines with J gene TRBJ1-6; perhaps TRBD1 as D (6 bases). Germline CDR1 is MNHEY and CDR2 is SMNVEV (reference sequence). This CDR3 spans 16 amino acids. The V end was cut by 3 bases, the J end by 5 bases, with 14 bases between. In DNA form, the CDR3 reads TGTGCCAGCAGTTTTTGGAGGGACACCAATAATTCACCCCTCCACTTT. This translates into CASSFWRDTNNSPLHF.

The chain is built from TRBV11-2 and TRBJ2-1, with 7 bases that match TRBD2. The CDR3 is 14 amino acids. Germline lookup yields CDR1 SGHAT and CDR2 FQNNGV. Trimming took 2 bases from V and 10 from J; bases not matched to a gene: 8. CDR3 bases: TGTGCCAGCAGCTTACTAGCGGAGCATTACGAGCAGTTCTTC. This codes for CASSLLAEHYEQFF.

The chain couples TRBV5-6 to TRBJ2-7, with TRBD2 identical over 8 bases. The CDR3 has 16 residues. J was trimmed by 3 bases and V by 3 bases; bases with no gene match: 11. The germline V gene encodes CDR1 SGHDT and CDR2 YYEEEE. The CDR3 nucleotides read TGTGCCAGCAGCTACCAATCCGGGACTAGGCACTACGAGCAGTACTTC. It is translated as CASSYQSGTRHYEQYF.

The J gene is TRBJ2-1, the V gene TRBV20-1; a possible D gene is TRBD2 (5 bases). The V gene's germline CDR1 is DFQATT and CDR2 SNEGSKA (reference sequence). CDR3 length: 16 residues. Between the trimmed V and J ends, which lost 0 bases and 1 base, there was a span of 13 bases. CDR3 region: CSARDLEGSSYNEQFF. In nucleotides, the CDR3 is TGCAGTGCTAGAGATCTCGAGGGATCGTCCTACAATGAGCAGTTCTTC.

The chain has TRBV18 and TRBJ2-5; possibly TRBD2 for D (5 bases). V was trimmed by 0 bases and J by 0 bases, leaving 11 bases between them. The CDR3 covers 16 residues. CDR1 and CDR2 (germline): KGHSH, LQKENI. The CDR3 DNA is TGTGCCAGCTCACCACCCCTAGCAGCCAACCAAGAGACCCAGTACTTC. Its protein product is CASSPPLAANQETQYF.

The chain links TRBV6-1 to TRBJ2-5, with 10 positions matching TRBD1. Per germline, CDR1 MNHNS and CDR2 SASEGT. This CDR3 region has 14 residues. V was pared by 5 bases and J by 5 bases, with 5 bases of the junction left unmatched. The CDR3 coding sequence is TGTGCCAGCAGTCGACAGGGGGCCCGTGAGACCCAGTACTTC. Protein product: CASSRQGARETQYF.

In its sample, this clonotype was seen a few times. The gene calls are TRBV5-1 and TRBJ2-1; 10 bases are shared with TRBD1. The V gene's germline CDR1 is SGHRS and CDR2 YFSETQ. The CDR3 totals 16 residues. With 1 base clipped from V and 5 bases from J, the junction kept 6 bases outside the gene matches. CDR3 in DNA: TGCGCCAGCAGCTTGTTTCGGGGACAGGGGAACAATGAGCAGTTCTTC. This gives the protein CASSLFRGQGNNEQFF. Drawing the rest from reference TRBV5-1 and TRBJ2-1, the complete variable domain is KAGVTQTPRYLIKTRGQQVTLSCSPISGHRSVSWYQQTPGQGLQFLFEYFSETQRNKGNFPGRFSGRQFSNSRSEMNVSTLELGDSALYLCASSLFRGQGNNEQFFGPGTRLTVL.

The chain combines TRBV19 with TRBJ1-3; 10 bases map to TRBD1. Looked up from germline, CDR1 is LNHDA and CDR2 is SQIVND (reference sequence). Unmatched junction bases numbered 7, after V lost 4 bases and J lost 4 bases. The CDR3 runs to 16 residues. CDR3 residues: CASSTTGTGAGNTIYF. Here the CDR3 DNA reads TGTGCCAGTAGTACAACCGGGACAGGGGCCGGAAACACCATATATTTT. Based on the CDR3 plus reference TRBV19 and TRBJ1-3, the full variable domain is DGGITQSPKYLFRKEGQNVTLSCEQNLNHDAMYWYRQDPGQGLRLIYYSQIVNDFQKGDIAEGYSVSREKKESFPLTVTSAQKNPTAFYLCASSTTGTGAGNTIYFGEGSWLTVV.

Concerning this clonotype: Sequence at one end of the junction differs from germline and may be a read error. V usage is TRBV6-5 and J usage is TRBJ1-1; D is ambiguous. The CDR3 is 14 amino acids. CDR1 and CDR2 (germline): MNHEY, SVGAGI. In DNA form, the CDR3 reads TGTGCCAGCAGTTACGGCGTCATGAACACTGAAGCTCTCTTT. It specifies CASSYGVMNTEALF.

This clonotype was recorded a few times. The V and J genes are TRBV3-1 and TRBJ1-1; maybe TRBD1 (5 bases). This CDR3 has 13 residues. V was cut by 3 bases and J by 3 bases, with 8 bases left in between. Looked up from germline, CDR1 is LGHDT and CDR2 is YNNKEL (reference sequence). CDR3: CASSHRAHTEAFF. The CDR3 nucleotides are TGTGCCAGCAGCCACAGGGCGCACACTGAAGCTTTCTTT. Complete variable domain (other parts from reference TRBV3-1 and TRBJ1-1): DTAVSQTPKYLVTQMGNDKSIKCEQNLGHDTMYWYKQDSKKFLKIMFSYNNKELIINETVPNRFSPKSPDKAHLNLHINSLELGDSAVYFCASSHRAHTEAFFGQGTRLTVV.

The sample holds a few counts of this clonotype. The CDR3 loop is CASSTRGTGDTQYF. The CDR3, as DNA: TGTGCCAGCAGTACAAGGGGGACCGGGGATACGCAGTATTTT. The V and J genes are TRBV6-1 and TRBJ2-3; weak D call: TRBD1 (6 bases). V lost 5 bases, J lost 6 bases, and 15 bases lay in between. The germline V gene has CDR1 MNHNS and CDR2 SASEGT. CDR3 length: 14 residues.

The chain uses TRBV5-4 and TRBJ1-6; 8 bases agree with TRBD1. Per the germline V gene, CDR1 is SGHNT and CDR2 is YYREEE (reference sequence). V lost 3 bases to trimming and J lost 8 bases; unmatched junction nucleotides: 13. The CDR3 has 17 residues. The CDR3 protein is CASSSGTGWRRDSPLHF. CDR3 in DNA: TGTGCCAGCAGCTCCGGGACAGGCTGGAGGAGGGATTCACCCCTCCACTTT.

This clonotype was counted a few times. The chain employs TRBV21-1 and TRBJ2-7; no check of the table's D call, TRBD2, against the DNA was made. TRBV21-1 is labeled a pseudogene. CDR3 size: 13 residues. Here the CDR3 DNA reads TGTGCCAGCTCCCTCCACTTGGGTAACGAGCAGTACTTC. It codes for CASSLHLGNEQYF.

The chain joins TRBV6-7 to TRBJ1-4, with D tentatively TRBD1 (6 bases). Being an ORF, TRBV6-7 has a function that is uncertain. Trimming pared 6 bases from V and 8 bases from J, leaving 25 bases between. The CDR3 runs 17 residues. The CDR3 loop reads CASSLTPNGGEREKLFF. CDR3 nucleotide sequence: TGTGCCAGCAGCCTTACGCCGAACGGGGGCGAGCGCGAAAAACTGTTTTTT.

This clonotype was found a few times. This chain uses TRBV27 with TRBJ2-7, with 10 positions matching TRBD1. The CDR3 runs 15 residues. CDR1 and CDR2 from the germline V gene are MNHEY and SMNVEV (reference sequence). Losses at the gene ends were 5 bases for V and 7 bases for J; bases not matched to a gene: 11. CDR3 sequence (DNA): TGTGCCAGCAGTGGTACCGGGACAGGGGTGAGAGAGCAGTACTTC. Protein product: CASSGTGTGVREQYF.